The source of this T cell receptor beta chain is a study of blood T cell repertoires in COVID-19. Study details: Sources were T cells, B-cell-depleted T cells, or PBMCs; the material itself was cDNA or gDNA.

Seattle patients were enrolled during active infection and followed longitudinally. Original processing methods: The assay estimated nucleated cells by amplifying reference gene primers. Libraries were prepared by immunoSEQ multiplex PCR; TCRdb keeps only in-frame clonotypes and omits some of them. V and J calls and clone size are given by that table; D and trimming were obtained from the DNA. The sample includes about 170,000 clones, about 80% of them seen just once. The V and J ends lost 2 bases and 6 bases, in that order; junction bases with no gene match: 3. The length of the CDR3 is 15 residues. The V gene's germline CDR1 is SGHVS and CDR2 FNYEAQ.

The sample taken for sequencing was peripheral blood. The chain uses TRBV7-6 and TRBJ2-1, with 11 bases aligning to TRBD2. The receptor was derived from a woman in her 40s with COVID-19, enrolled during active disease. The CDR3 DNA is TGTGCCAGCAGCTTATCTAGCGGGGGGTTCAATGAGCAGTTCTTC. This encodes CASSLSSGGFNEQFF.